These 27 T cell receptor beta chains were sequenced from one sample in a study of siplizumab effects on memory and regulatory T cells. Sequenced by immunoSEQ multiplex PCR; TCRdb stores in-frame clones only, minus some. Counted here are more than 95,000 clones, more than 85% occurring once; the ten biggest clones make up about 0.34%. Sequencing input: CD4+ T cells sorted from blood. Every receptor here comes from a human donor in good health.

J is TRBJ2-3 and V is TRBV14, with TRBD2 identical over 11 bases. V shed 5 bases and J 4 bases; nucleotides not matched to a gene: 11. CDR1 and CDR2 (germline): SGHDN, FVKESK. The length of the CDR3 is 17 residues. CDR3 sequence (DNA): TGTGCCAGCAGCTCACTAGCGGGGGCGCCGGGGGCAGATACGCAGTATTTT. The encoded protein is CASSSLAGAPGADTQYF.

V gene TRBV2 combines with J gene TRBJ2-1; D is uncertain. CDR1 is SNHLY, CDR2 FYNNEI, per germline. The V end was cut by 0 bases, the J end by 4 bases, with 7 bases between. CDR3 length equals 14 residues. The CDR3 sequence is CASSEARLYNEQFF. CDR3 nucleotide sequence: TGTGCCAGCAGTGAAGCTAGGTTATACAATGAGCAGTTCTTC. Full variable domain (rest looked up from reference TRBV2 and TRBJ2-1): EPEVTQTPSHQVTQMGQEVILRCVPISNHLYFYWYRQILGQKVEFLVSFYNNEISEKSEIFDDQFSVERPDGSNFTLKIRSTKLEDSAMYFCASSEARLYNEQFFGPGTRLTVL.

The rearrangement uses TRBV4-1 and TRBJ1-2; no firm D call. V dropped 1 base and J dropped 3 bases, with 9 bases sitting between them. CDR1 and CDR2 (germline): MGHRA, YSYEKL. The CDR3 length is 14 residues. The CDR3 bases are TGCGCCAGCAGCCAAGCCGCGCGTCACTATGGCTACACCTTC. Translated, it gives CASSQAARHYGYTF.

The chain joins TRBV5-6 to TRBJ2-5; maybe TRBD1 (6 bases). This CDR3 spans 13 amino acids. Trimming pared 5 bases from V and 5 bases from J, leaving 13 bases between. The V gene's germline CDR1 is SGHDT and CDR2 YYEEEE. CDR3 amino acids: CASSLGQGETQYF. CDR3 coding DNA: TGTGCCAGCAGTCTAGGGCAGGGGGAGACCCAGTACTTC.

The chain recombines TRBV2 with TRBJ2-1, with 12 bases matching TRBD2. Per the germline V gene, CDR1 is SNHLY and CDR2 is FYNNEI. The trim removed 7 bases at V and 7 bases at J, leaving 5 bases unmatched. This CDR3 is 14 amino acids long. The CDR3 DNA follows: TGTGCCAGCACCGAAGGACTAGCGGGAAATGAGCAGTTCTTC. This encodes CASTEGLAGNEQFF.

This chain connects TRBV5-4 to TRBJ1-6; 9 positions agree with TRBD1. The trim removed 3 bases at V and 5 bases at J, leaving 3 bases unmatched. From germline, CDR1 is SGHNT and CDR2 YYREEE (reference sequence). This CDR3 contains 15 residues. The chain's CDR3 is CASSWTGADNSPLHF. CDR3 in DNA: TGTGCCAGCAGCTGGACAGGGGCTGATAATTCACCCCTCCACTTT.

This chain's CDR3 is CARELGGKYYEQYF. Written as DNA, the CDR3 is TGTGCCAGAGAACTAGGGGGTAAGTATTACGAGCAGTACTTC. The genes are TRBV21-1 and TRBJ2-7; the DNA was not compared with TRBD1, the D call given in the table. TRBV21-1 is noted as a pseudogene. This CDR3 contains 14 residues.

This sequence joins TRBV5-1 and TRBJ2-5; D tentatively reads TRBD1 or TRBD2 (6 bases each). The CDR3 has 16 amino acids. Germline lookup yields CDR1 SGHRS and CDR2 YFSETQ. V was clipped by 1 base and J by 4 bases, with 17 bases between them. The CDR3 region has the DNA TGCGCCAGCAGCTTGTTGGTTAAGGGGGGACTAGAGACCCAGTACTTC. Translation gives CASSLLVKGGLETQYF.

This chain uses TRBV15 with TRBJ2-7; 8 positions match TRBD2. The J segment lost 2 bases and the V segment lost 1 base, leaving 1 base of the junction unmatched. The CDR3 covers 14 residues. Germline assignment: CDR1 LNHNV and CDR2 YYDKDF (reference sequence). DNA for the CDR3: TGTGCCACCAGCAGAGGAGCGGGGGCCTACGAGCAGTACTTC. Translating gives CATSRGAGAYEQYF.

The chain is built from TRBV2 and TRBJ1-2; D might be TRBD1 (5 bases). The CDR3 has 13 residues. The germline V gene encodes CDR1 SNHLY and CDR2 FYNNEI. Trimming shortened V by 7 bases and J by 2 bases, and 11 bases separated the two germline ends. The CDR3 coding sequence is TGTGCCAGCACCTGGGACCGAAACTATGGCTACACCTTC. It codes for CASTWDRNYGYTF.

This clone was detected only once. The chain has TRBV18 and TRBJ2-5, with TRBD2 identical over 12 bases. The CDR3 sequence is 16 residues long. J lost 1 base, V lost 3 bases, and 3 bases had no gene match. Germline assignment: CDR1 KGHSH and CDR2 LQKENI. The CDR3 is CASSPGLAGFQETQYF. For the CDR3, the DNA is TGTGCCAGCTCACCCGGACTAGCGGGGTTCCAAGAGACCCAGTACTTC.

V and J are TRBV6-1 and TRBJ1-3, with TRBD1 as a possible D gene (5 bases). V was shortened by 6 bases and J by 3 bases, with 9 bases between the two germline ends. The CDR3 length is 13 residues. Looked up from germline, CDR1 is MNHNS and CDR2 is SASEGT. Written as DNA, the CDR3 is TGTGCCAGCAGCGGGGGTCGTGGAAACACCATATATTTT. It specifies CASSGGRGNTIYF.

The chain combines TRBV7-8 with TRBJ2-2; 12 nucleotides line up with TRBD2. The CDR3 has 16 amino acids. V was clipped by 5 bases and J by 2 bases; unmatched bases: 3. CDR1 is SGHVS, CDR2 FQNEAQ, per germline. CDR3 nucleotide sequence: TGTGCCAGCAGCCGACTAGCGGGGGCCAACACCGGGGAGCTGTTTTTT. Residues: CASSRLAGANTGELFF.

V is TRBV10-2 and J is TRBJ1-4, with 7 positions matching TRBD1. The length of the CDR3 is 14 residues. The V and J ends lost 8 bases and 2 bases, in that order; junction bases with no gene match: 5. The V gene's germline CDR1 is WSHSY and CDR2 SAAADI. The CDR3 sequence is CASARGRTNEKLFF. The CDR3 DNA reads as TGCGCCAGCGCGAGGGGGCGGACTAATGAAAAACTGTTTTTT.

The CDR3 protein is CSVVGGPNEQFF. Written as DNA, the CDR3 is TGCAGCGTTGTGGGGGGACCCAATGAGCAGTTCTTC. V gene TRBV29-1 combines with J gene TRBJ2-1, with D possibly TRBD2 on 6 matching bases. Trimming left V 4 bases short and J 6 bases short, with 10 bases between. This CDR3 is built from 12 residues. Germline CDR1 reads SQVTM; CDR2 reads ANQGSEA.

Notes on this clone: The conserved phenylalanine or tryptophan normally closing the CDR3 is absent here, so this likely arose from a read error. The chain has TRBV11-2 and TRBJ1-1; D is unresolved. This CDR3 has 15 residues. Germline CDR1 SGHAT, CDR2 FQNNGV. V was trimmed by 5 bases and J by 8 bases, leaving 21 bases between them. CDR3 sequence: CASSPNGREHWEAFS. CDR3 DNA sequence: TGTGCCAGCAGCCCCAACGGGAGGGAACACTGGGAAGCTTTCTCT.

The CDR3 sequence is CASSLVRGTYEQYF. In DNA, the CDR3 is TGTGCCAGCAGCTTAGTGCGGGGGACCTACGAGCAGTACTTC. The V gene is TRBV7-9, the J gene TRBJ2-7; 7 nucleotides match TRBD2. Per the germline V gene, CDR1 is SEHNR and CDR2 is FQNEAQ (reference sequence). J gave up 2 bases and V 1 base, and 2 bases lay outside the gene matches. CDR3 length: 14 residues.

This chain uses TRBV19 with TRBJ2-5; 9 bases are a match to TRBD2. Germline assignment: CDR1 LNHDA and CDR2 SQIVND (reference sequence). There are 13 residues in the CDR3. With 6 bases clipped from V and 3 bases from J, the junction kept 2 bases outside the gene matches. This CDR3 is CASRSSGKETQYF. DNA of the CDR3: TGTGCCAGTAGGTCTAGCGGGAAAGAGACCCAGTACTTC.

V is TRBV5-1 and J is TRBJ2-3, with D perhaps matching TRBD1 (6 bases). Trimming took off 5 bases at V and 2 bases at J, with 9 bases between the two ends. The length of the CDR3 is 13 residues. Germline CDR1 is SGHRS and CDR2 is YFSETQ. The CDR3 reads CASRDSFTDTQYF. The CDR3 DNA is TGCGCCAGCAGGGACAGTTTCACAGATACGCAGTATTTT.

The CDR3 here is CASSLQGPSETQYF. The CDR3, as DNA: TGTGCCAGCAGCTTGCAGGGTCCCTCAGAGACCCAGTACTTC. V is TRBV7-8 and J is TRBJ2-5, with TRBD1 as a possible D gene (5 bases). The CDR3 is made up of 14 amino acids. V lost 3 bases, J lost 4 bases, and 12 bases lay in between. Germline CDR1 and CDR2: SGHVS and FQNEAQ. The complete variable domain, with remaining parts taken from reference TRBV7-8 and TRBJ2-5, reads GAGVSQSPRYKVAKRGQDVALRCDPISGHVSLFWYQQALGQGPEFLTYFQNEAQLDKSGLPSDRFFAERPEGSVSTLKIQRTQQEDSAVYLCASSLQGPSETQYFGPGTRLLVL.

The chain links TRBV18 to TRBJ1-2, with D unresolved. This CDR3 has 15 residues. The germline CDR1 and CDR2 sequences are KGHSH and LQKENI. Between the trimmed V and J ends, which lost 2 bases and 5 bases, there was a span of 15 bases. CDR3 nucleotides: TGTGCCAGCTCACCAGGGTTTGGAAGGGAGTATGGCTACACCTTC. It specifies CASSPGFGREYGYTF.

This clone was counted once. The chain is built from TRBV5-1 and TRBJ1-1; tentatively, D is TRBD1 (5 bases). V lost 4 bases to trimming and J lost 1 base, with 23 bases between them. This CDR3 has 18 amino acids. CDR1 SGHRS and CDR2 YFSETQ come from the germline V gene. CDR3 bases: TGCGCCAGCAGCCTCCGAGGAGCTACCGGGGGGACGAACACTGAAGCTTTCTTT. Translated: CASSLRGATGGTNTEAFF.

This sequence joins TRBV5-1 and TRBJ2-1, with 7 bases lining up with TRBD1. The CDR3 covers 13 residues. The V gene end was trimmed by 4 bases and the J gene end by 4 bases; junction bases not matched to a gene: 2. CDR1 and CDR2 (germline): SGHRS, YFSETQ. CDR3 in DNA: TGCGCCAGCAGCGTGACAGGGTACAATGAGCAGTTCTTC. Translated: CASSVTGYNEQFF.

This chain joins TRBV2 and TRBJ2-2; possible D gene TRBD1, 6 bases. Trimming took off 6 bases at V and 4 bases at J, with 12 bases between the two ends. The CDR3 is made up of 14 amino acids. Germline V gene data show CDR1 as SNHLY and CDR2 as FYNNEI. Here the CDR3 reads CASRRTELTGELFF. The DNA of the CDR3 is TGTGCCAGCAGGAGGACAGAACTCACCGGGGAGCTGTTTTTT.

The chain's CDR3 is CASSALAVSTDTQYF. In nucleotides, the CDR3 is TGTGCCAGCAGTGCCCTAGCGGTAAGCACAGATACGCAGTATTTT. V and J are TRBV6-1 and TRBJ2-3; TRBD2 agrees at 7 bases. V dropped 4 bases and J dropped 0; count of bases not matched to a gene: 4. Germline lookup yields CDR1 MNHNS and CDR2 SASEGT. CDR3 size: 15 residues.

This chain connects TRBV5-1 to TRBJ2-2; 7 nucleotides line up with TRBD1. In germline, CDR1 is SGHRS, CDR2 YFSETQ. This CDR3 region has 15 residues. Trimming cost V 2 bases and J 5 bases; bases outside gene matches: 6. This chain's CDR3 is CASSFKGGETGELFF. The CDR3 region has the DNA TGCGCCAGCAGCTTTAAAGGGGGCGAGACCGGGGAGCTGTTTTTT.

This sequence joins TRBV11-1 and TRBJ2-5; TRBD2 matches at 7 bases. With V trimmed by 5 bases and J by 5 bases, 17 bases remained unmatched. The CDR3 covers 17 residues. Germline CDR1 SGHAT, CDR2 FQDESV (reference sequence). CDR3 nucleotide sequence: TGTGCCAGCAGCCCGCCGCTTTGGGGAGGGATTATCGAGACCCAGTACTTC. Amino acids: CASSPPLWGGIIETQYF.